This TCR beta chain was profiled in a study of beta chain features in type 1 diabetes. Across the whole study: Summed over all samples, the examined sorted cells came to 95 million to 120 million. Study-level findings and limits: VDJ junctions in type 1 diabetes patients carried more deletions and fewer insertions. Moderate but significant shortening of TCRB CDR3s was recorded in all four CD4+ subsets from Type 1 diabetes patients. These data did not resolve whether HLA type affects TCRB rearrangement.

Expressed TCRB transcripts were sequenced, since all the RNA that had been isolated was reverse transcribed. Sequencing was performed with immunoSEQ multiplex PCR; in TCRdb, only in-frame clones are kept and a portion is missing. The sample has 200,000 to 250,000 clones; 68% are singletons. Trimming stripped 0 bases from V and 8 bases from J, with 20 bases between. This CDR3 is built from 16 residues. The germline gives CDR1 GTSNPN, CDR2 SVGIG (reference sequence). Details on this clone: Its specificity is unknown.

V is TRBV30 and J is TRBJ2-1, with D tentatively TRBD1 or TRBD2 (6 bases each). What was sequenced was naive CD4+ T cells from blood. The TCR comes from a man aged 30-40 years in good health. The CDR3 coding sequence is TGTGCCTGGAGTGTAAAAGGGCGGGGACAATGGGATGAGCAGTTCTTC. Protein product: CAWSVKGRGQWDEQFF.